The rows below give T cell receptor beta chains drawn from one sample of a study of shared clonotypes between healthy human individuals. Sequencing used immunoSEQ multiplex PCR; TCRdb keeps in-frame clones, though not all of them. Among 1.5 million to 1.9 million clones listed, approximately 98% were seen once. The sample was naive CD4+ T cells sorted from blood. These TCRs come from a man between 25 and 39 years old in good health. The CDR3 runs from the conserved cysteine through the conserved F or W. Fields, in order: CDR3 DNA, CDR3 protein, J gene, clone size, V gene, D gene. The D gene is left open where the match is weak. Not every row has a clone size; where given, it reads once, few, many or a size class.

cdr3_nt: TGTGCCACAGCAGGTCCAGGGGTCGGCTACACCTTC
cdr3_aa: CATAGPGVGYTF
j_call: TRBJ1-2
clone_size: -
v_call: TRBV27
d_call: -

cdr3_nt: TGTGCCATCAGTGTGAAGGCAACGAGGGACAATGAGCAGTTCTTC
cdr3_aa: CAISVKATRDNEQFF
j_call: TRBJ2-1
clone_size: -
v_call: TRBV10-3
d_call: -

cdr3_nt: TGTGCCAGCAGCTTGCCGGGACTAGGTGTTCGGTTCTTC
cdr3_aa: CASSLPGLGVRFF
j_call: TRBJ2-1
clone_size: once
v_call: TRBV5-6
d_call: TRBD2

cdr3_nt: TGTGCCAGCAGCCCCCGACAGGGAAGTGAGCAGTTCTTC
cdr3_aa: CASSPRQGSEQFF
j_call: TRBJ2-1
clone_size: -
v_call: TRBV7-9
d_call: TRBD1

cdr3_nt: TGTGCCAGCAGCCGAGAGGCAGGGGGCGAGGATACGCAGTATTTT
cdr3_aa: CASSREAGGEDTQYF
j_call: TRBJ2-3
clone_size: -
v_call: TRBV5-4
d_call: TRBD1

cdr3_nt: TGTGCCTGGAGTGTCTCAGGGATCGAGCAGTTCTTC
cdr3_aa: CAWSVSGIEQFF
j_call: TRBJ2-1
clone_size: -
v_call: TRBV30
d_call: -

cdr3_nt: TGTGCCATCAGGACAGTGGAACTCAAGGAGCAGTTCTTC
cdr3_aa: CAIRTVELKEQFF
j_call: TRBJ2-1
clone_size: -
v_call: TRBV10-3
d_call: -

cdr3_nt: TGTGCCAGCAGCCAAGTTGGGGGTAGAGACGAGCAGTACTTC
cdr3_aa: CASSQVGGRDEQYF
j_call: TRBJ2-7
clone_size: -
v_call: TRBV14
d_call: -

cdr3_nt: TGTGCCAGCAGTTATAAGACAGGGGGCGTTCTGTATGGCTACACCTTC
cdr3_aa: CASSYKTGGVLYGYTF
j_call: TRBJ1-2
clone_size: -
v_call: TRBV27
d_call: TRBD1

cdr3_nt: TGTGCCAGCTCACCACAACCTATGCCGTTTTCATCTCCAGGGGGTATCGAAAAACTGTTTTTT
cdr3_aa: CASSPQPMPFSSPGGIEKLFF
j_call: TRBJ1-4
clone_size: -
v_call: TRBV18
d_call: TRBD1

cdr3_nt: TGTGCCAGTAGTATGACGCCTGGCAGGGACGACGTTGACACCTTC
cdr3_aa: CASSMTPGRDDVDTF
j_call: TRBJ1-2
clone_size: -
v_call: TRBV19
d_call: -

cdr3_nt: TGTGCCAGCAGCCTACGGACTAGCTTAGAGACCCAGTACTTC
cdr3_aa: CASSLRTSLETQYF
j_call: TRBJ2-5
clone_size: -
v_call: TRBV5-6
d_call: TRBD2

cdr3_nt: TGTGCCAGTATAAGCGGAGCCTACGAGCAGTACTTC
cdr3_aa: CASISGAYEQYF
j_call: TRBJ2-7
clone_size: -
v_call: TRBV28
d_call: -

cdr3_nt: TGTGCCAGCAGTTTCCCAGGGGCTATGAACACTGAAGCTTTCTTT
cdr3_aa: CASSFPGAMNTEAFF
j_call: TRBJ1-1
clone_size: -
v_call: TRBV6-5
d_call: -

cdr3_nt: TGTGCCAGTAGTAAGGGTCCCGCCTACGAGCAGTACTTC
cdr3_aa: CASSKGPAYEQYF
j_call: TRBJ2-7
clone_size: -
v_call: TRBV19
d_call: -

cdr3_nt: TGTGCCAGCAGTCGAGCGGGAGGGTTTGAGCAGTTCTTC
cdr3_aa: CASSRAGGFEQFF
j_call: TRBJ2-1
clone_size: -
v_call: TRBV5-4
d_call: TRBD2

cdr3_nt: TGCGCCAGCAGCTTGCCAGGGGGAGAGCAGTACTTC
cdr3_aa: CASSLPGGEQYF
j_call: TRBJ2-7
clone_size: -
v_call: TRBV5-1
d_call: TRBD1

cdr3_nt: TGTGCCAGCAGCTTGGGTGGACAGCTTGGGAACACTGAAGCTTTCTTT
cdr3_aa: CASSLGGQLGNTEAFF
j_call: TRBJ1-1
clone_size: -
v_call: TRBV5-4
d_call: -

cdr3_nt: TGTGCCAGCAGCATTAGCGGGGCCACAGATACGCAGTATTTT
cdr3_aa: CASSISGATDTQYF
j_call: TRBJ2-3
clone_size: -
v_call: TRBV9
d_call: TRBD2

cdr3_nt: TGTGCCATCAGTGAGTCGGGGCAGACTTATGGCTACACCTTC
cdr3_aa: CAISESGQTYGYTF
j_call: TRBJ1-2
clone_size: -
v_call: TRBV10-3
d_call: -